The 15 T cell receptor beta chains reported below all come from one sample, sequenced in a study of molecular identifiers for immune sequencing clone quantification. TCRdb re-analysed the PCR reads in MiXCR, keeping a single row per CDR3 protein. Of around 480,000 distinct CDR3 sequences listed, under 30% are singletons. Sample: naive CD8+ T cells from blood, with Jurkat cell RNA spiked in. Documented subset: FACS-sorted CD8+CD4-CCR7+CD45RA+ naive T cells. Source of these receptors: a human donor in good health. Some libraries in this study had Jurkat cell RNA spiked in.

This clonotype was detected only once. This may come from a read error, since a much larger clone is one base off. This CDR3 reads CASSQVRLYTEAFF. The CDR3, as DNA: TGTGCCAGCAGCCAAGTAAGGCTGTACACTGAAGCTTTCTTT. The V and J genes are TRBV3-1 and TRBJ1-1; D is ambiguous. CDR3 length equals 14 residues. Germline CDR1 LGHDT, CDR2 YNNKEL (reference sequence). Deletions cut 1 base from V and 3 bases from J, with 9 bases between.

Worth noting for this clonotype: An end of the junction does not agree with germline; a read error may underlie this. This chain joins TRBV27 and TRBJ2-7, with a tentative D call TRBD1 (6 bases). The CDR3 is 15 amino acids. CDR1 is MNHEY and CDR2 is SMNVEV in the germline V gene (reference sequence). In DNA form, the CDR3 reads TGTGCCAGCAGTTCCGTAGACAGGTACTCCTACGAGCTGTACTTC. Amino acid sequence: CASSSVDRYSYELYF.

This clonotype has more than one count but fewer than ten. V gene TRBV20-1 combines with J gene TRBJ2-1, with 10 bases fitting TRBD2. From germline, CDR1 is DFQATT and CDR2 SNEGSKA (reference sequence). The trim removed 0 bases at V and 0 bases at J, leaving 2 bases unmatched. This CDR3 is built from 16 residues. This CDR3 reads CSARDLAGVSYNEQFF. The CDR3 DNA is TGCAGTGCTAGAGATCTAGCGGGGGTCTCCTACAATGAGCAGTTCTTC.

This clonotype has only a few counts. The rearrangement uses TRBV12-3 or TRBV12-4 and TRBJ1-1; D unclear. The CDR3 has 13 residues. V was cut by 4 bases and J by 4 bases, with 10 bases left in between. This chain's CDR3 is CASSSSGSTEAFF. Here the CDR3 DNA reads TGTGCCAGCAGTTCGAGCGGTTCCACTGAAGCTTTCTTT.

The rearrangement uses TRBV11-2 and TRBJ2-7; a weak D match, TRBD2 (6 bases). From germline, CDR1 is SGHAT and CDR2 FQNNGV. Trimming left V 0 bases short and J 4 bases short, with 10 bases between. This CDR3 spans 14 amino acids. CDR3 loop: CASSLEGGWYEQYF. In DNA, the CDR3 is TGTGCCAGCAGCTTAGAGGGGGGATGGTACGAGCAGTACTTC.

Of note for this clonotype: Because the CDR3 is missing its conserved closing phenylalanine or tryptophan, this is likely a read error. The chain joins TRBV7-9 to TRBJ2-3; TRBD1 matches at 9 bases. Trimming at V came to 7 bases and at J to 3 bases, leaving 14 bases not matched to a gene. Germline lookup yields CDR1 SEHNR and CDR2 FQNEAQ (reference sequence). The CDR3 has 17 residues. Here the CDR3 reads CASTTTLTGGDTDTQYS. The CDR3 bases are TGTGCCAGCACCACTACCCTCACAGGGGGCGATACAGATACGCAGTATTCT.

In this sample, this clonotype turned up a few times. Germline is not matched at one junction end, which may reflect a read error. The chain recombines TRBV12-5 with TRBJ2-7; D is perhaps TRBD1 (6 bases). The germline CDR1 and CDR2 sequences are LGHNT and FRNRAP. The CDR3 runs 14 residues. The CDR3 is CVSAPGTLTYEQYF. CDR3 nucleotides: TGTGTTAGTGCCCCCGGGACATTGACCTACGAGCAGTACTTC. The variable domain in full, with the rest retrieved from reference TRBV12-5 and TRBJ2-7, is DARVTQTPRHKVTEMGQEVTMRCQPILGHNTVFWYRQTMMQGLELLAYFRNRAPLDDSGMPKDRFSAEMPDATLATLKIQPSEPRDSAVYFCVSAPGTLTYEQYFGPGTRLTVT.

Only a few counts were recorded for this clonotype. The chain combines TRBV2 with TRBJ2-1; TRBD2 aligns across 8 bases. Germline CDR1 SNHLY, CDR2 FYNNEI. This CDR3 comprises 16 residues. V shed 6 bases and J 0 bases; nucleotides not matched to a gene: 7. The CDR3 loop is CASSRSLADSYNEQFF. CDR3 DNA sequence: TGTGCCAGCAGCCGATCACTAGCGGACTCCTACAATGAGCAGTTCTTC. Complete variable domain (other parts from reference TRBV2 and TRBJ2-1): EPEVTQTPSHQVTQMGQEVILRCVPISNHLYFYWYRQILGQKVEFLVSFYNNEISEKSEIFDDQFSVERPDGSNFTLKIRSTKLEDSAMYFCASSRSLADSYNEQFFGPGTRLTVL.

For this clonotype: This may stem from a read error, because a much larger clone lies one nucleotide away. The gene calls are TRBV7-6 and TRBJ2-3; D remains ambiguous. CDR3 length equals 13 residues. Germline assignment: CDR1 SGHVS and CDR2 FNYEAQ. CDR3 in DNA: TGTGCCATCAGCTTAGCACGCACAGATACGCAGTATTTT. This encodes CAISLARTDTQYF.

The sample holds many counts of this clonotype. The V gene is TRBV6-5, the J gene TRBJ2-3; D may be TRBD2 (7 bases). The germline V gene has CDR1 MNHEY and CDR2 SVGAGI. V lost 7 bases and J 4 bases, leaving 21 bases between the germline ends. The CDR3 length is 16 residues. The CDR3 protein is CASIKKGRGSPDTQYF. CDR3 in DNA: TGTGCCAGCATCAAAAAGGGGAGGGGGTCCCCAGATACGCAGTATTTT.

The chain links TRBV6-5 to TRBJ2-2, with 10 bases aligning to TRBD2. This CDR3 is 15 amino acids long. Germline CDR1 is MNHEY and CDR2 is SVGAGI. With 7 bases clipped from V and 2 bases from J, the junction kept 4 bases outside the gene matches. CDR3 nucleotides: TGTGCCAGCAAACTACTAGCGGGAAACACCGGGGAGCTGTTTTTT. Amino acids: CASKLLAGNTGELFF.

This clonotype has only a few counts. The chain carries TRBV7-9 and TRBJ2-1, with a tentative D call TRBD2 (6 bases). This CDR3 is 11 amino acids long. V shed 5 bases and J shed 15 bases, with 14 bases lying between them. From germline, CDR1 is SEHNR and CDR2 FQNEAQ (reference sequence). CDR3 amino acids: CASSHSEGLFF. In nucleotides, the CDR3 is TGTGCCAGCAGCCACTCGGAGGGCCTGTTCTTC. Filled out from reference TRBV7-9 and TRBJ2-1, the complete variable domain reads DTGVSQNPRHKITKRGQNVTFRCDPISEHNRLYWYRQTLGQGPEFLTYFQNEAQLEKSRLLSDRFSAERPKGSFSTLEIQRTEQGDSAMYLCASSHSEGLFFGPGTRLTVL.

This clonotype has a handful of counts. The chain is built from TRBV19 and TRBJ2-2; 10 bases are a match to TRBD1. J lost 4 bases, V lost 6 bases, and 5 bases had no gene match. The CDR3 loop spans 15 amino acids. The germline gives CDR1 LNHDA, CDR2 SQIVND (reference sequence). The CDR3 sequence is CASSRDRGITGELFF. CDR3 sequence (DNA): TGTGCCAGTAGCCGGGACAGGGGAATCACCGGGGAGCTGTTTTTT.

V and J are TRBV5-4 and TRBJ2-7; D ambiguous. This CDR3 spans 13 amino acids. Germline CDR1 reads SGHNT; CDR2 reads YYREEE (reference sequence). Trimming took 1 base from V and 3 from J, leaving 8 bases between them. CDR3: CASSLSGDYEQYF. The CDR3, as DNA: TGTGCCAGCAGCTTGTCGGGCGACTACGAGCAGTACTTC. The complete variable domain, with remaining parts taken from reference TRBV5-4 and TRBJ2-7, reads ETGVTQSPTHLIKTRGQQVTLRCSSQSGHNTVSWYQQALGQGPQFIFQYYREEENGRGNFPPRFSGLQFPNYSSELNVNALELDDSALYLCASSLSGDYEQYFGPGTRLTVT.

The V call is TRBV11-2, the J call TRBJ2-7; 8 bases are shared with TRBD1. Germline CDR1 is SGHAT and CDR2 is FQNNGV. V trimming: 3 bases; J trimming: 4 bases; junction bases outside the gene matches: 2. The CDR3 covers 13 residues. The CDR3 spells CASSFWTGYEQYF. In DNA form, the CDR3 reads TGTGCCAGCAGCTTTTGGACAGGGTACGAGCAGTACTTC.